This T cell receptor (beta chain) was sequenced for a study of blood T cell repertoires in COVID-19. The overall study: Acute-phase and convalescent COVID-19 samples originated in the United States, Italy and Spain. T cells, B-cell-depleted T cells, or PBMCs supplied cDNA or gDNA.

Some clones are missing from TCRdb's copy, which holds only in-frame ones; the method was immunoSEQ multiplex PCR. Of roughly 400,000 clones detected, around nine tenths appear once; the ten largest clones hold around 1.5%. The sample holds one count of this clone. The length of the CDR3 is 16 residues. V gave up 0 bases and J gave up 0 bases, with 13 bases separating them. CDR1 SGHKS and CDR2 YYEKEE come from the germline V gene (reference sequence). In terms of age and location, participants ranged from roughly 18 to 90 years and lived in about 25 US areas. In the 2 weeks before study entry, exposed participants met a COVID-19 case, which was PCR-confirmed or clinician-diagnosed.

The TCR originated in a woman aged 18-30 years who had been exposed to COVID-19. What was sequenced was PBMCs or T cells enriched from blood (not recorded which). The chain couples TRBV5-5 to TRBJ2-7; the D is unclear. CDR3 in amino acids: CASSLGPTADSYEQYF. CDR3 bases: TGTGCCAGCAGCTTGGGGCCGACGGCGGACTCCTACGAGCAGTACTTC. Supplemented by reference TRBV5-5 and TRBJ2-7, the full variable domain reads DAGVTQSPTHLIKTRGQQVTLRCSPISGHKSVSWYQQVLGQGPQFIFQYYEKEERGRGNFPDRFSARQFPNYSSELNVNALLLGDSALYLCASSLGPTADSYEQYFGPGTRLTVT.